This T cell receptor beta chain stems from a study of cytomegalovirus exposure and HLA in healthy donors. Study summary: Unique TCR beta sequences numbering around 110 million came from roughly 180 million T cells in an earlier analysis.

Whole-study results and caveats: Analysis was performed later, and it showed HLA-associated TCR beta chains to be more clonally expanded than equally common others. There were three CMV-associated chains whose specificity for CMV antigens was confirmed in vitro.

With V trimmed by 4 bases and J by 6 bases, 8 bases remained unmatched. This CDR3 is built from 16 residues. Germline CDR1 reads SGDLS; CDR2 reads YYNGEE. In regard to this clone: Its cognate antigen is unknown.

PCR was performed using 60 Vbeta and 13 Jbeta primers. Clones were sequenced by immunoSEQ multiplex PCR, and TCRdb holds only the in-frame ones, with some missing. The repertoire table contains 120,000 or so clones. The rearrangement joins TRBV9 to TRBJ1-6; TRBD1 matches at 9 bases. This clonotype originated in a man younger than 30 in good health and CMV-seronegative. The specimen was PBMCs. The CDR3 reads CASSSTQGAANSPLHF. CDR3 coding DNA: TGTGCCAGCAGCTCCACACAGGGGGCGGCTAATTCACCCCTCCACTTT. The whole variable domain, filled in from reference TRBV9 and TRBJ1-6, reads DSGVTQTPKHLITATGQRVTLRCSPRSGDLSVYWYQQSLDQGLQFLIQYYNGEERAKGNILERFSAQQFPDLHSELNLSSLELGDSALYFCASSSTQGAANSPLHFGNGTRLTVT.